The 2 T cell receptor beta chains reported below all come from one sample, sequenced in a study of tumor-infiltrating lymphocytes in oesophageal squamous cell carcinoma. A single record per CDR3 protein comes from TCRdb applying MiXCR to the PCR reads. This table holds some 12,000 distinct CDR3 sequences, around three fifths found once. The sequenced material came from esophageal tumor tissue. Receptor source: a male donor with esophageal squamous cell carcinoma.

The rearrangement joins TRBV7-9 to TRBJ2-1, with a possible D match to TRBD2 (5 bases). The CDR3 extends over 14 amino acids. Germline V gene lookup returns CDR1 SEHNR and CDR2 FQNEAQ (reference sequence). Trimming cost V 5 bases and J 8 bases, with 16 bases left between them. The CDR3 sequence: CASSAPRGGHEQFF. CDR3 nucleotides: TGTGCCAGCAGCGCCCCTCGGGGTGGCCATGAGCAGTTCTTC.

This clonotype appeared many times. The limits of the CDR3 on the DNA are not certain, so only TCRdb's listed CDR3 is given. This sequence joins TRBV12-5 and TRBJ2-5; the table calls TRBD1, which could not be checked here. Germline CDR1 and CDR2: LGHNT and FRNRAP. The CDR3 adds up to 16 amino acids, both ends counted. The CDR3 here is CASGLGTGGVGETQYF.